The rows below give T cell receptor beta chains drawn from one sample of a study of blood T cell repertoires in COVID-19. Sequenced by immunoSEQ multiplex PCR; TCRdb stores in-frame clones only, minus some. The repertoire holds some 87,000 clones, 89% seen once, with 3% to 4% in the top ten. Sequenced material: peripheral blood. These receptors were taken from a woman between 70 and 85 years old with acute or convalescent COVID-19. The CDR3 runs from the conserved cysteine through the conserved F or W. A D gene is named only where the DNA matches it firmly. Clone size is not always given. Where it is, it says once, few, many or a class for expanded clones.

>TRBJ2-7|.|TRBV5-6|.
TGTGCCAGCAGCTTGCTGGCAGGGAACGAGCAGTACTTC
CASSLLAGNEQYF
>TRBJ2-2|TRBD2|TRBV6-5|.
TGTGCCATAGGACTAGCGGGGACGAACACCGGGGAGCTGTTTTTT
CAIGLAGTNTGELFF
>TRBJ2-3|.|TRBV5-1|.
TGCGCCAGCAGCTTGGGTAGCGGAACCTACACAGATACGCAGTATTTT
CASSLGSGTYTDTQYF
>TRBJ1-2|.|TRBV24-1|.
TGTGCCACCAGTGATCCGGGACTTAATGGCTACACCTTC
CATSDPGLNGYTF
>TRBJ1-1|.|TRBV6-5|.
TGTGCCAGCAGAGTCGGGGGTAAGAACACTGAAGCTTTCTTT
CASRVGGKNTEAFF
>TRBJ2-5|.|TRBV12-5|once
TGTGCTCCCGGTTACGAGACCCAGTACTTC
CAPGYETQYF
>TRBJ1-3|.|TRBV4-1|.
TGCGCCAGCAGCCAAAAGACGCAGGGGCTAGATGGAAACACCATATATTTT
CASSQKTQGLDGNTIYF
>TRBJ1-2|.|TRBV27|.
TGTGCCAGCAGTGAGATCCCCGCGTATGGCTACACCTTC
CASSEIPAYGYTF
>TRBJ2-7|TRBD1|TRBV3-1/TRBV3-2|.
TGTGCCAGCAGCCAGGGACAGAGCATCTGGGTCTACGAGCAGTACTTC
CASSQGQSIWVYEQYF
>TRBJ1-1|TRBD1|TRBV19|.
TGTGCCAGTAGTAAACGGACAGGGAACACTGAAGCTTTCTTT
CASSKRTGNTEAFF
>TRBJ2-2|TRBD2|TRBV19|.
TGTGCCAGCGAGATGACTAGCGGGAACACCGGGGAGCTGTTTTTT
CASEMTSGNTGELFF
>TRBJ2-3|.|TRBV7-2|.
TGTGCCAGCAGCTTTCAGACAGGATTGGAGACAGATACGCAGTATTTT
CASSFQTGLETDTQYF
>TRBJ2-2|.|TRBV11-3|.
TGTGCCAGCAGCTTAGATGGAGACACCGGGGAGCTGTTTTTT
CASSLDGDTGELFF
>TRBJ1-3|.|TRBV28|.
TGTGCCAGCATGGAGGGCTCTGGAAACACCATATATTTT
CASMEGSGNTIYF
>TRBJ2-1|.|TRBV5-5|.
TGTGCCAGCAGCCCCCTGGCAGGGATGTATGAGCAGTTCTTC
CASSPLAGMYEQFF
>TRBJ1-3|.|TRBV28|.
TGTGCCAGCAGTTTTCAGGGTAGAAACACCATATATTTT
CASSFQGRNTIYF
>TRBJ1-3|.|TRBV6-6|.
TGTGCCAGCAGTTTAGGGGGGGACGGAAACACCATATATTTT
CASSLGGDGNTIYF
>TRBJ1-5|.|TRBV10-3|.
TGTGCCATCAGTGAGGGGGGGTACCATCAGCCCCAGCATTTT
CAISEGGYHQPQHF
>TRBJ2-2|.|TRBV21-1|.
TGTGCCAGCAGCAAAGGAAGATTGCGGAGGAAGGACACCGGGGAGCTGTTTTTT
CASSKGRLRRKDTGELFF
>TRBJ1-1|.|TRBV28|.
TGTGCCAGCAGTTTGAGGGATGTGAACACTGAAGCTTTCTTT
CASSLRDVNTEAFF
>TRBJ1-3|.|TRBV10-2|.
TGCGCCAGCAGTGAGTCCTCGGGTGGAAACACCATATATTTT
CASSESSGGNTIYF
>TRBJ1-2|.|TRBV29-1|.
TGCAGCGTTGAAGGGTCAGTCTATGGCTACACCTTC
CSVEGSVYGYTF
>TRBJ1-1|TRBD1|TRBV6-5|.
TGTGCCAGCAGAGTCGACAGGGGGAACACTGAAGCTTTCTTT
CASRVDRGNTEAFF
>TRBJ2-3|TRBD2|TRBV6-1|.
TGTGCCAGCAGTGCTCGGACTAGCGGGGTCGGAGATACGCAGTATTTT
CASSARTSGVGDTQYF
>TRBJ2-3|TRBD1|TRBV10-1|.
TGCGCCAGCAGTGAGTCCCGGGACAGGGAAACAGATACGCAGTATTTT
CASSESRDRETDTQYF
>TRBJ2-3|.|TRBV7-8|.
TGTGCCAGCAGCTTAACTAGCCCTACAGATACGCAGTATTTT
CASSLTSPTDTQYF
>TRBJ2-3|TRBD1|TRBV6-1|once
TGTGCCAGCAGTGAGCAGGGGGCAGACACGCAGTATTTT
CASSEQGADTQYF
>TRBJ2-2|TRBD2|TRBV2|.
TGTGCCAGCAGGGGAACTAGCGGGATGGGTCAGACCGGGGAGCTGTTTTTT
CASRGTSGMGQTGELFF
>TRBJ1-2|TRBD1|TRBV28|.
TGTGCCAGCAGTTTTTTCGACAGGGGATATGGCTACACCTTC
CASSFFDRGYGYTF
>TRBJ1-1|TRBD1|TRBV30|.
TGTGCCTGGAGTCGAGAGGGGACAGTGGGCTTTAAGAGCACTGAAGCTTTCTTT
CAWSREGTVGFKSTEAFF
>TRBJ2-1|.|TRBV21-1|.
TGTGCCAGCAGCAAAACAGGGGGCTGTAGCTCCTACAATGAGCAGTTCTTC
CASSKTGGCSSYNEQFF
>TRBJ1-4|TRBD1|TRBV28|.
TGTGCCAGCAGTTCCTCCGGGACAGAGGGTAATGAAAAACTGTTTTTT
CASSSSGTEGNEKLFF
>TRBJ1-5|TRBD1|TRBV19|.
TGTGCCAGTAGTGCGGACAGGGGCGGCAATCAGCCCCAGCATTTT
CASSADRGGNQPQHF
>TRBJ2-3|TRBD2|TRBV3-1/TRBV3-2|.
TGTGCCAGCAGCCAGCCGGGACTAGCGGGAGGAGCAACAGATACGCAGTATTTT
CASSQPGLAGGATDTQYF
>TRBJ1-2|TRBD1|TRBV6-5|.
TGTGCCAGCAAGGAGGACAGGGCGCCCTATGGCTACACCTTC
CASKEDRAPYGYTF
>TRBJ1-2|TRBD1|TRBV6-5|once
TGTGCCACCCAATGGGACAGGGCGCGTGGCTACACCTTC
CATQWDRARGYTF
>TRBJ2-3|.|TRBV7-8|once
TGTGCCAGCAGCCCTTCTCGGGATACGCAGTATTTT
CASSPSRDTQYF
>TRBJ1-1|TRBD1|TRBV4-2|.
TGTGCCAGCAGCCAAGTAGGACAGGGGGGCGAAGCTTTCTTT
CASSQVGQGGEAFF
>TRBJ1-5|.|TRBV6-1|.
TGTGCCAGCAGTGAATCGGGGAGCCGAAATCAGCCCCAGCATTTT
CASSESGSRNQPQHF
>TRBJ1-5|.|TRBV7-7|.
TGTGCTAGCAGCTTAGCGCAATTGTCCGGGAATAGCAATCAGCCCCAGCATTTT
CASSLAQLSGNSNQPQHF
>TRBJ1-1|.|TRBV6-5|.
TGTGCCAGCAGTATGGAGGGGCTGGTGAACACTGAAGCTTTCTTT
CASSMEGLVNTEAFF
>TRBJ2-1|TRBD1|TRBV5-1|.
TGCGCCAGCAGCGTGGACAGGGGCGGCGAGCAGTTCTTC
CASSVDRGGEQFF
>TRBJ2-1|TRBD2|TRBV10-2|.
TGCGCAGCAGGTACGGGAGGACCCTACAATGAGCAGTTCTTC
CAAGTGGPYNEQFF
>TRBJ2-5|.|TRBV19|.
TGTGCCAGTAGTACCAGGGGTCGGGAGACCCAGTACTTC
CASSTRGRETQYF
>TRBJ2-5|.|TRBV7-4|.
TGTGCCAGCAGCTTTCCAGAAGAGACCCAGTACTTC
CASSFPEETQYF